Listed below are T cell receptor beta chains from one sample, sequenced in a study of blood T cell repertoires in COVID-19. Sequencing used immunoSEQ multiplex PCR; TCRdb keeps in-frame clones, though not all of them. This table has fewer than 150,000 clones, approximately 77% appearing once. Sequenced input: peripheral blood. The receptors here all came from an elderly man with acute or convalescent COVID-19. Each CDR3 is given with its conserved first and last residue. A D gene is named only where the DNA matches it firmly. The listing skips clone size in some rows; elsewhere it reads once, few, many or a size class.

TRBV28	TRBJ1-2	-	TRBD1	TGTGCCAGCAGGAGACAGGGGAGGTTGGGTGGCTACACCTTC	CASRRQGRLGGYTF
TRBV28	TRBJ2-3	-	-	TGTGCCAGCAGTTTACTACCCACAGATACGCAGTATTTT	CASSLLPTDTQYF
TRBV7-9	TRBJ2-7	-	TRBD1	TGTGCCGCAGGGGGTATTTACGAGCAGTACTTC	CAAGGIYEQYF
TRBV6-5	TRBJ1-2	-	-	TGTGCCAGCAGTTCCCCACAGGGTTCAGCTAACTATGGCTACACCTTC	CASSSPQGSANYGYTF
TRBV27	TRBJ2-7	-	TRBD1	TGTGCCAGCAGCCCAGACCGGGACAGGGGGTCCGAGCAGTACTTC	CASSPDRDRGSEQYF
TRBV4-3	TRBJ2-2	-	-	TGCGCCAGCAGCCAAGACGGGGTAACCGGGGAGCTGTTTTTT	CASSQDGVTGELFF
TRBV2	TRBJ1-4	-	-	TGTGCCAGCAGGAGGACAAGTGAAAAACTGTTTTTT	CASRRTSEKLFF
TRBV7-2	TRBJ1-1	-	-	TGTGCCAGCAGCTTAGGGGCAGGATTTATGAACACTGAAGCTTTCTTT	CASSLGAGFMNTEAFF
TRBV21-1	TRBJ2-7	-	-	TGTGCCAGCAGCAAAGGGCAGGGGGCATACGAGCAGTACTTC	CASSKGQGAYEQYF
TRBV15	TRBJ1-5	-	TRBD1	TGTGCCACCAGCAGATCGACAGGGGGGCCCCAGCATTTT	CATSRSTGGPQHF
TRBV5-6	TRBJ2-5	-	-	TGTGCCAGCAGCTTAAGTGGCAGGCAGACACAAGAGACCCAGTACTTC	CASSLSGRQTQETQYF
TRBV5-1	TRBJ2-2	-	-	TGCGCCAGCAGTAGAGGATCGGACTTATCGCTGTTTTTT	CASSRGSDLSLFF
TRBV18	TRBJ2-1	-	TRBD2	TGTGCCAGCTCACCTTCGCGGGGGGGCACTGAGCAGTTCTTC	CASSPSRGGTEQFF
TRBV2	TRBJ2-3	few	TRBD2	TGTGCCAGCACGTTAGTGGCGGGGGGTGTGCAGTATTTT	CASTLVAGGVQYF
TRBV9	TRBJ2-1	many	-	TGTGCCAGCAGCCGACAGGTCCTCTCCTACAATGAGCAGTTCTTC	CASSRQVLSYNEQFF
TRBV5-5	TRBJ1-1	once	TRBD1	TGTGCCAGCAGCTTGGGGACAGGGGGCGTTCAGGGTGAAGCTTTCTTT	CASSLGTGGVQGEAFF
TRBV27	TRBJ1-2	-	TRBD1	TGTGCCAGCAGCCCAATGCTTGACAGGGGTCCCTATAATGGCTACACCTTC	CASSPMLDRGPYNGYTF
TRBV2	TRBJ1-3	few	-	TGTGCCAGCAGTCCGGGCTGGATAGGGCGGGGGGGAAACACCATATATTTT	CASSPGWIGRGGNTIYF
TRBV11-3	TRBJ2-7	-	-	TGTGCCAGCAGCTTAGGGTCAGGGTCCTCCTACGAGCAGTACTTC	CASSLGSGSSYEQYF
TRBV7-7	TRBJ2-3	-	TRBD1	TGTGCCAGCAGCTTGGGGACAGGGTTGGATACGCAGTATTTT	CASSLGTGLDTQYF
TRBV2	TRBJ2-7	-	-	TGTGCCAGCAGTGAGAGCGCCAGCTTCTCCTACGAGCAGTACTTC	CASSESASFSYEQYF
TRBV18	TRBJ2-4	-	-	TGTGCCAGCTCACCACTAAGCGGGACAAAGGGTAGCATTCAGTACTTC	CASSPLSGTKGSIQYF
TRBV7-2	TRBJ1-1	-	TRBD1	TGTGCCAGCAGCTCCCGGACAGGGGAAGCTGAAGCTTTCTTT	CASSSRTGEAEAFF
TRBV4-1	TRBJ2-3	-	-	TGCGCCAGCAGCCAAACGGGTTCCATCCCAGATACGCAGTATTTT	CASSQTGSIPDTQYF
TRBV11-2	TRBJ1-2	-	TRBD1	TGTGCCAGCAGCTACAACAGGGGCGCGGCGGATGGCTACACCTTC	CASSYNRGAADGYTF
TRBV7-9	TRBJ1-4	once	TRBD1	TGTGCCAGCAGCTTCAGACAGGGGTCTGAAAAACTGTTTTTT	CASSFRQGSEKLFF
TRBV2	TRBJ1-6	-	-	TGTGCCAGCAGTCTGGACGGGAACTATAATTCACCCCTCCACTTT	CASSLDGNYNSPLHF
TRBV9	TRBJ1-1	-	-	TGTGCCAGCAGCGTAACAGTGAACACTGAAGCTTTCTTT	CASSVTVNTEAFF
TRBV11-2	TRBJ2-3	-	-	TGTGCCAGCAGCCTCACAGGGAGCACAGATACGCAGTATTTT	CASSLTGSTDTQYF
TRBV4-1	TRBJ2-5	-	-	TGCGCCAGCAGCCAAAGTCCGGGGGGCCGAGAGACCCAGTACTTC	CASSQSPGGRETQYF
TRBV27	TRBJ1-2	-	TRBD1	TGTGCCAGCAGCCGACAGGGGAACTATGGCTACACCTTC	CASSRQGNYGYTF
TRBV3-1/TRBV3-2	TRBJ2-3	-	-	TGTGCCAGCACCACAGGGAACACAGATACGCAGTATTTT	CASTTGNTDTQYF
TRBV4-2	TRBJ1-1	few	TRBD1	TGTGCCAGCAGTCTAGGGGGCGAACACACTGAAGCTTTCTTT	CASSLGGEHTEAFF
TRBV18	TRBJ2-7	-	TRBD1	TGTGCCAGCTCACCACGGGGACAGAGGTCCTACGAGCAGTACTTC	CASSPRGQRSYEQYF
TRBV19	TRBJ1-5	many	TRBD1	TGTGCCAGTAGTCCAGACAGGGTTGTTGAGCCCCAGCATTTT	CASSPDRVVEPQHF
TRBV7-6	TRBJ1-1	-	-	TGTGCCAGCAGCTATACTAGGAACACTGAAGCTTTCTTT	CASSYTRNTEAFF
TRBV7-9	TRBJ2-5	-	-	TGTGCCAGCAGTCAGGGCACAGGTAGCCAAGAGACCCAGTACTTC	CASSQGTGSQETQYF
TRBV28	TRBJ1-4	-	TRBD1	TGTGCCAGCAGTCCGGGACAGTTAGATGAAAAACTGTTTTTT	CASSPGQLDEKLFF
TRBV5-4	TRBJ2-3	-	-	TGTGCCAGCAGCTTCTCCGCGGGGACCCCTACGCAGTATTTT	CASSFSAGTPTQYF
TRBV5-1	TRBJ1-5	once	-	TGCGCCAGCAGCCTGGGGCCCGAGGGCAATCAGCCCCAGCATTTT	CASSLGPEGNQPQHF